This is a list of T cell receptor beta chains from one sample in a study of PD-1 blockade in mismatch repair-deficient tumors. TCRdb keeps only in-frame clones here, not all; method: immunoSEQ multiplex PCR. The sample records about 51,000 clones, roughly 80% being singletons. Source: peripheral blood, taken approximately 18 weeks after starting pembrolizumab. The receptors shown here come from an adult with mismatch repair-deficient cancer. The CDR3 runs from the conserved cysteine through the conserved F or W. The D gene is left open where the match is weak. The size of a clone is reported for some rows only, either as once, few or many, or as a class for expanded clones.

V	J	D	size	CDR3	DNA
TRBV30	TRBJ1-3	NA	NA	CAWSGRARAGNTIYF	TGTGCCTGGAGTGGCCGGGCTCGCGCTGGAAACACCATATATTTT
TRBV7-9	TRBJ1-2	NA	once	CASSPGTTDGYTF	TGTGCCAGCAGCCCCGGGACTACTGATGGCTACACCTTC
TRBV30	TRBJ2-7	NA	NA	CAWSVRGFLYEQYF	TGTGCCTGGAGTGTACGGGGATTTCTCTACGAGCAGTACTTC
TRBV5-1	TRBJ2-3	NA	NA	CASSLGQVGSRTDTQYF	TGCGCCAGCAGCTTGGGGCAGGTGGGGTCGCGCACAGATACGCAGTATTTT
TRBV15	TRBJ2-7	NA	NA	CATSSASAYTYEQYF	TGTGCCACCAGCAGTGCTAGCGCATATACCTACGAGCAGTACTTC
TRBV5-1	TRBJ2-7	NA	NA	CASSLGQGSYEQYF	TGCGCCAGCAGCTTGGGTCAGGGGTCCTACGAGCAGTACTTC
TRBV9	TRBJ1-3	TRBD1	NA	CASSIRTGRNIYF	TGTGCCAGCAGCATTAGGACAGGGAGGAACATATATTTT
TRBV7-8	TRBJ2-7	TRBD2	NA	CASSPRGVTTYEQYF	TGTGCCAGCAGCCCCCGGGGGGTAACCACCTACGAGCAGTACTTC
TRBV4-1	TRBJ1-3	TRBD1	NA	CASSRKDRSGNTIYF	TGCGCCAGCAGCCGAAAGGACAGGTCTGGAAACACCATATATTTT
TRBV5-1	TRBJ2-1	NA	NA	CASSFRDSEQFF	TGCGCCAGCAGCTTCAGGGATTCTGAGCAGTTCTTC
TRBV6-5	TRBJ2-7	TRBD1	NA	CASSGSKTGAYEQYF	TGTGCCAGCAGTGGATCCAAGACAGGGGCCTACGAGCAGTACTTC
TRBV11-2	TRBJ2-5	NA	few	CASSFSRETQYF	TGTGCCAGCAGCTTTTCTAGAGAGACCCAGTACTTC
TRBV18	TRBJ1-2	TRBD1	NA	CASSPARQGHYGYTF	TGTGCCAGCTCACCCGCGAGACAGGGACATTATGGCTACACCTTC
TRBV4-2	TRBJ1-5	TRBD1	NA	CASSQVTGGSNQPQHF	TGTGCCAGCAGCCAAGTTACAGGGGGTAGTAATCAGCCCCAGCATTTT
TRBV6-5	TRBJ2-1	TRBD1	NA	CASSAQGGEQFF	TGTGCCAGCAGTGCACAGGGGGGTGAGCAGTTCTTC
TRBV6-1	TRBJ1-2	NA	NA	CASRTNYGYTF	TGTGCCAGCAGGACAAACTATGGCTACACCTTC
TRBV7-2	TRBJ1-4	NA	NA	CASSLRPDSEGEKLFF	TGTGCCAGCAGCTTACGGCCGGACAGTGAGGGTGAAAAACTGTTTTTT
TRBV18	TRBJ1-1	NA	few	CASSQGKNTEAFF	TGTGCCAGCTCACAGGGGAAGAACACTGAAGCTTTCTTT
TRBV2	TRBJ1-1	TRBD1	NA	CASSGNRDSLNTEAFF	TGTGCCAGCAGTGGAAACCGGGACAGCCTGAACACTGAAGCTTTCTTT
TRBV7-2	TRBJ1-3	NA	NA	CASSLSTGAGNTIYF	TGTGCCAGCAGCCTATCGACAGGCGCTGGAAACACCATATATTTT
TRBV25-1	TRBJ1-2	NA	few	CASIGGAGYTF	TGTGCCAGCATAGGAGGTGCTGGCTACACCTTC
TRBV29-1	TRBJ1-1	TRBD1	NA	CSVEALGGGEAFF	TGCAGCGTTGAGGCTCTCGGAGGGGGCGAAGCTTTCTTT
TRBV5-4	TRBJ2-3	NA	NA	CASSLLRGTDTQYF	TGTGCCAGCAGCTTGTTAAGGGGCACAGATACGCAGTATTTT
TRBV5-8	TRBJ1-1	TRBD1	NA	CASSGRTGMNTEAFF	TGTGCCAGCAGCGGGCGGACAGGGATGAACACTGAAGCTTTCTTT
TRBV14	TRBJ2-2	TRBD2	once	CASSHSSGRGTGELFF	TGTGCCAGCAGCCACTCAAGCGGGAGGGGCACCGGGGAGCTGTTTTTT
TRBV10-1	TRBJ2-2	NA	NA	CASTSSNTGELFF	TGCGCCAGCACTAGCTCCAACACCGGGGAGCTGTTTTTT
TRBV7-9	TRBJ2-3	NA	NA	CASSKRGGGTDTQYF	TGTGCCAGCAGCAAGAGGGGAGGCGGCACAGATACGCAGTATTTT
TRBV18	TRBJ2-1	NA	NA	CASSPPPTLLWHEQFF	TGTGCCAGCTCACCCCCCCCTACCCTCCTGTGGCATGAGCAGTTCTTC
TRBV4-1	TRBJ2-7	TRBD1	NA	CASSQGTGITYEQYF	TGCGCCAGCAGCCAAGGGACAGGTATCACCTACGAGCAGTACTTC
TRBV29-1	TRBJ2-1	NA	once	CSGVRDEQFF	TGCAGCGGTGTCCGGGATGAGCAGTTCTTC
TRBV2	TRBJ2-5	TRBD1	NA	CASSMGQRETQYF	TGTGCCAGCAGCATGGGACAGCGGGAGACCCAGTACTTC
TRBV25-1	TRBJ1-5	NA	NA	CASSDGGADNQPQHF	TGTGCCAGCAGTGATGGAGGGGCAGACAATCAGCCCCAGCATTTT
TRBV7-9	TRBJ1-2	NA	NA	CASGLGLYYGYTF	TGTGCCAGCGGATTGGGGTTATACTATGGCTACACCTTC
TRBV19	TRBJ2-1	TRBD2	NA	CASSIGTRTGYNEQFF	TGTGCCAGTAGTATAGGGACTAGGACTGGCTACAATGAGCAGTTCTTC
TRBV9	TRBJ1-1	NA	NA	CASSPQGVNTEAFF	TGTGCCAGCAGCCCTCAAGGGGTGAACACTGAAGCTTTCTTT
TRBV19	TRBJ2-2	TRBD1	NA	CASSIAGGDTGELFF	TGTGCCAGTAGTATAGCAGGGGGAGACACCGGGGAGCTGTTTTTT